The 26 T cell receptor beta chains below were found in one sample sequenced in a study of cytomegalovirus exposure and HLA in healthy donors. Amplification used 60 Vbeta primers and 13 Jbeta primers. Produced via immunoSEQ multiplex PCR; TCRdb's table is partial and in-frame only. This table has around 120,000 clones, roughly 79% appearing once. The sequenced sample was PBMCs. The receptors shown here come from a woman aged 50 to 65 in good health and CMV-seronegative.

The chain links TRBV7-3 to TRBJ2-3, with no clear D. V lost 0 bases and J 1 base, leaving 5 bases between the germline ends. CDR3 length equals 14 residues. The germline V gene has CDR1 SGHTA and CDR2 FQGTGA. CDR3 loop: CASSLTRGTDTQYF. DNA of the CDR3: TGTGCCAGCAGCTTAACACGGGGCACAGATACGCAGTATTTT.

The rearrangement links TRBV28 to TRBJ1-2, with TRBD1 matching over 12 bases. The CDR3 length is 14 residues. In germline, CDR1 is MDHEN, CDR2 SYDVKM. The V segment lost 5 bases and the J segment 7 bases; nucleotides outside the gene matches: 5. CDR3 nucleotides: TGTGCCAGCAGTCTGGGACAGGGGGCGGCTGGCTACACCTTC. Amino acids: CASSLGQGAAGYTF.

CDR3 coding DNA: TGTGCCAGCACCCGCCCACCAGATACCTACGAGCAGTACTTC. Translation: CASTRPPDTYEQYF. The chain combines TRBV28 with TRBJ2-7; no definite D call. The CDR3 length is 14 residues. Germline V gives CDR1 MDHEN, CDR2 SYDVKM. V was clipped by 7 bases and J by 2 bases, with 15 bases between them.

V and J are TRBV19 and TRBJ2-5, with 10 nucleotides matching TRBD1. The CDR3 is 16 residues long. From germline, CDR1 is LNHDA and CDR2 SQIVND (reference sequence). V dropped 1 base and J dropped 4; count of bases not matched to a gene: 6. In DNA, the CDR3 is TGTGCCAGTAGTATAGGGCCGGGACAGGGGATAGAGACCCAGTACTTC. This translates into CASSIGPGQGIETQYF.

Remarks on this clone: Its ends do not fully match the called genes, so a read error is possible. This chain joins TRBV6-5 and TRBJ1-1, with D unresolved. Per germline, CDR1 MNHEY and CDR2 SVGAGI. The CDR3 consists of 11 residues. The CDR3: CTSSGNTEAFF. CDR3 coding DNA: TGTACCAGCAGCGGGAACACTGAAGCTTTCTTT.

For the CDR3, the DNA is TGCGCCAGCAGCCAAGATTGGGGCAGAAGCACAGATACGCAGTATTTT. The encoded protein is CASSQDWGRSTDTQYF. The V call is TRBV4-3, the J call TRBJ2-3; TRBD1 might be the D (5 bases). V lost 0 bases and J lost 0, with 10 bases in between. CDR3 length: 16 amino acids. Germline V gives CDR1 LGHNA, CDR2 YSLEER.

CDR3 in DNA: TGCGCCAGCAGCTCATTTTCTGCGGCTAGCGGAGAATACAATGAGCAGTTCTTC. It is translated as CASSSFSAASGEYNEQFF. This chain connects TRBV5-1 to TRBJ2-1; 7 bases align to TRBD2. With 3 bases clipped from V and 4 bases from J, the junction kept 16 bases outside the gene matches. The CDR3 spans 18 residues. Germline V gene data show CDR1 as SGHRS and CDR2 as YFSETQ. The full variable domain, in which reference TRBV5-1 and TRBJ2-1 provide the parts outside the CDR3, is KAGVTQTPRYLIKTRGQQVTLSCSPISGHRSVSWYQQTPGQGLQFLFEYFSETQRNKGNFPGRFSGRQFSNSRSEMNVSTLELGDSALYLCASSSFSAASGEYNEQFFGPGTRLTVL.

V usage is TRBV18 and J usage is TRBJ2-7, with D possibly matching TRBD2 (5 bases). CDR3 size: 15 residues. Deletions cut 5 bases from V and 3 bases from J, with 17 bases between. The germline CDR1 and CDR2 sequences are KGHSH and LQKENI. CDR3 residues: CASSTTTGMSYEQYF. The CDR3 coding sequence is TGTGCCAGCTCAACCACCACCGGGATGAGCTACGAGCAGTACTTC.

The count of this clone is one. V and J are TRBV16 and TRBJ1-5, with a tentative D call TRBD1 (6 bases). Germline V gives CDR1 KGHSY, CDR2 FQNENV. V dropped 5 bases and J dropped 2 bases, with 10 bases sitting between them. The CDR3 contains 14 residues. The CDR3 coding sequence is TGTGCCAGCAGCGGGACACGGGGCAATCAGCCCCAGCATTTT. Its translation: CASSGTRGNQPQHF.

CDR3: CAWSWGGATSGNTIYF. DNA for the CDR3: TGTGCCTGGAGTTGGGGAGGGGCGACCTCTGGAAACACCATATATTTT. The rearrangement uses TRBV30 and TRBJ1-3; possible D gene TRBD1, 5 bases. CDR1 and CDR2 from the germline V gene are GTSNPN and SVGIG (reference sequence). There are 16 residues in the CDR3. V lost 2 bases and J lost 0, with 14 bases in between. The full variable domain, completed using reference TRBV30 and TRBJ1-3, is SQTIHQWPATLVQPVGSPLSLECTVEGTSNPNLYWYRQAAGRGLQLLFYSVGIGQISSEVPQNLSASRPQDRQFILSSKKLLLSDSGFYLCAWSWGGATSGNTIYFGEGSWLTVV.

This CDR3 is CASSSRQGADGELFF. In DNA, the CDR3 is TGCGCCAGCAGCTCCAGACAGGGGGCCGACGGGGAGCTGTTTTTT. The chain links TRBV5-1 to TRBJ2-2, with TRBD1 matching 10 bases. The trim removed 3 bases at V and 7 bases at J, leaving 6 bases unmatched. Germline V lookup: CDR1 SGHRS, CDR2 YFSETQ. CDR3 length equals 15 residues. Full variable domain (outside the CDR3, taken from reference TRBV5-1 and TRBJ2-2): KAGVTQTPRYLIKTRGQQVTLSCSPISGHRSVSWYQQTPGQGLQFLFEYFSETQRNKGNFPGRFSGRQFSNSRSEMNVSTLELGDSALYLCASSSRQGADGELFFGEGSRLTVL.

The V and J genes are TRBV9 and TRBJ1-4, with 10 bases aligning to TRBD1. Germline trimming cut 3 bases from V and 2 bases from J; bases unmatched to any gene: 7. The CDR3 extends over 17 amino acids. The germline CDR1 and CDR2 sequences are SGDLS and YYNGEE. CDR3 nucleotide sequence: TGTGCCAGCAGCGCCGCACCGACAGGGGGCACTAATGAAAAACTGTTTTTT. Encoded protein: CASSAAPTGGTNEKLFF. Full variable domain (outside the CDR3, taken from reference TRBV9 and TRBJ1-4): DSGVTQTPKHLITATGQRVTLRCSPRSGDLSVYWYQQSLDQGLQFLIQYYNGEERAKGNILERFSAQQFPDLHSELNLSSLELGDSALYFCASSAAPTGGTNEKLFFGSGTQLSVL.

J is TRBJ1-1 and V is TRBV5-6; 9 bases match TRBD1. Losses at the gene ends were 4 bases for V and 7 bases for J; bases not matched to a gene: 2. Per the germline V gene, CDR1 is SGHDT and CDR2 is YYEEEE. The CDR3 runs 12 residues. The CDR3 sequence is CASSGTGSEAFF. The CDR3 DNA is TGTGCCAGCAGCGGGACAGGGAGTGAAGCTTTCTTT. The complete variable domain, with remaining parts taken from reference TRBV5-6 and TRBJ1-1, reads DAGVTQSPTHLIKTRGQQVTLRCSPKSGHDTVSWYQQALGQGPQFIFQYYEEEERQRGNFPDRFSGHQFPNYSSELNVNALLLGDSALYLCASSGTGSEAFFGQGTRLTVV.

This clone appeared once. The chain couples TRBV4-3 to TRBJ2-1, with 7 bases lining up with TRBD1. V gave up 0 bases and J gave up 7 bases; unmatched junction bases: 9. The germline V gene encodes CDR1 LGHNA and CDR2 YSLEER. The CDR3 totals 16 residues. The CDR3 reads CASSQDPGQDLNEQFF. CDR3 DNA sequence: TGCGCCAGCAGCCAAGACCCCGGACAGGATTTGAATGAGCAGTTCTTC.

This chain joins TRBV25-1 and TRBJ1-2, with D unclear. CDR1 MGHDK and CDR2 SYGVNS come from the germline V gene. The CDR3 has 15 residues. V lost 3 bases and J lost 4, with 15 bases in between. The chain's CDR3 is CASSDGPGSVYGYTF. DNA of the CDR3: TGTGCCAGCAGTGACGGCCCCGGGAGCGTCTATGGCTACACCTTC.

This rearrangement joins TRBV6-4 to TRBJ2-3; D is ambiguous. The germline V gene encodes CDR1 MRHNA and CDR2 SNTAGT. The CDR3 has 13 amino acids. The V end lost 3 bases, the J end lost 1 base, and 5 bases lay between the germline ends. CDR3 residues: CASSETGTDTQYF. The CDR3 nucleotides are TGTGCCAGCAGTGAAACTGGCACAGATACGCAGTATTTT.

This clone showed up just a few times. The rearrangement links TRBV7-8 to TRBJ2-3; 8 bases match TRBD2. CDR3 size: 17 residues. In germline, CDR1 is SGHVS, CDR2 FQNEAQ. The ends lost 5 bases at V and 5 bases at J; junction bases unmatched: 15. The CDR3 nucleotides read TGTGCCAGCAGCATTCGAGGGGCGGGAGGAAGCGGAGATACGCAGTATTTT. Translating it yields CASSIRGAGGSGDTQYF.

The genes are TRBV6-1 and TRBJ1-5; 9 positions match TRBD1. CDR1 is MNHNS, CDR2 SASEGT, per germline. V lost 8 bases and J lost 7; bases outside the gene matches: 12. The CDR3 length is 15 residues. The CDR3 DNA reads TGTGCCAGCTCCTGGGGACAGGGAATTGGGCAGCCCCAGCATTTT. It is translated as CASSWGQGIGQPQHF.

This clone was found a few times. The gene calls are TRBV12-5 and TRBJ2-1; D is uncertain. Between the trimmed V and J ends, which lost 3 bases and 10 bases, there was a span of 7 bases. CDR1 and CDR2 from the germline V gene are LGHNT and FRNRAP. This CDR3 is built from 11 residues. The DNA of the CDR3 is TGTGCTAGTGGTTTAAACGCGGAGCAGTTCTTC. This gives the protein CASGLNAEQFF.

The V gene is TRBV28, the J gene TRBJ1-4; D uncertain. Germline CDR1 is MDHEN and CDR2 is SYDVKM. This CDR3 comprises 14 residues. V was shortened by 3 bases and J by 8 bases, with 13 bases between the two germline ends. This chain's CDR3 is CASSLKGGLEKLFF. The CDR3 DNA reads as TGTGCCAGCAGTTTGAAGGGAGGTCTCGAAAAACTGTTTTTT.

This clone was observed a handful of times. The chain has TRBV28 and TRBJ1-4, with 8 bases that match TRBD1. This CDR3 is built from 15 residues. Germline loops: CDR1 MDHEN, CDR2 SYDVKM. With V trimmed by 5 bases and J by 4 bases, 6 bases remained unmatched. For the CDR3, the DNA is TGTGCCAGCAGTCACCGGGACAGGTTTAATGAAAAACTGTTTTTT. Translating gives CASSHRDRFNEKLFF.

The chain employs TRBV30 and TRBJ1-2; no definite D call. CDR3 length: 11 amino acids. Germline CDR1 and CDR2: GTSNPN and SVGIG (reference sequence). Trimming took 3 bases from V and 4 from J, leaving 6 bases between them. The CDR3 DNA sequence: TGTGCCTGGAGGGAGAGCTATGGCTACACCTTC. Its translation is CAWRESYGYTF.

This clone occurred a few times. V is TRBV14 and J is TRBJ1-3; 7 bases match TRBD1. V shed 1 base and J 4 bases; nucleotides not matched to a gene: 4. CDR3 length: 15 amino acids. Germline V CDR1 and CDR2: SGHDN, FVKESK. In DNA form, the CDR3 reads TGTGCCAGCAGCCAAGGACAGGGCTACGGAAACACCATATATTTT. Amino acids: CASSQGQGYGNTIYF.

This chain links TRBV30 with TRBJ1-5; D gene uncertain. The CDR3 runs 14 residues. Germline V gene lookup returns CDR1 GTSNPN and CDR2 SVGIG (reference sequence). Trimming pared 7 bases from V and 0 bases from J, leaving 13 bases between. CDR3 nucleotides: TGTGCCTCCAGCACGGGAAATAGCAATCAGCCCCAGCATTTT. It encodes CASSTGNSNQPQHF.

This clone was detected only a few times. The chain is built from TRBV6-1 and TRBJ2-7; D possibly corresponds to TRBD2 (5 bases). V lost 1 base, J lost 3 bases, and 13 bases lay in between. The CDR3 sequence is 15 residues long. In germline, CDR1 is MNHNS, CDR2 SASEGT. CDR3 DNA: TGTGCCAGCAGTGAAGGGTCGGGAAGCTTCTACGAGCAGTACGTC. It codes for CASSEGSGSFYEQYV.

This chain connects TRBV11-2 to TRBJ2-7, with D perhaps TRBD1 (5 bases). V was cut by 5 bases and J by 3 bases, with 14 bases left in between. This CDR3 is built from 14 residues. From germline, CDR1 is SGHAT and CDR2 FQNNGV. CDR3 coding DNA: TGTGCCAGCAGCCCGCCAGGGAATGGCTACGAGCAGTACTTC. Its translation is CASSPPGNGYEQYF.